The 32 T cell receptor beta chains reported below all come from one sample, sequenced in a study of regulatory T cells in long-lasting Graves disease. Time point specified: newly diagnosed GD, antithyroid drugs for less than 3 months. The TCR library used RNA extracted from PBMCs. TCR beta libraries were built with iRepertoire HTBI primers and Arm-PCR of CDR3 regions. Each CDR3 protein is one row after TCRdb ran MiXCR on the multiplex PCR reads. The data show 410,000 or so distinct CDR3 sequences, 14% to 15% seen once. This same sample was also part of a study on T cells in Graves' hyperthyroidism and ophthalmopathy.

Sequenced material: peripheral blood mononuclear cells (PBMCs), taken at new diagnosis, from a patient treated with antithyroid drugs. Receptors originate from a woman between 25 and 40 years old with Graves disease.

This clonotype showed up many times. The chain carries TRBV28 and TRBJ2-3; weak D call: TRBD2 (6 bases). Germline CDR1 and CDR2: MDHEN and SYDVKM. The length of the CDR3 is 15 residues. Trimming left V 1 base short and J 4 bases short, with 12 bases between. The CDR3 is CASSLSGLGSDTQYF. The CDR3 region has the DNA TGTGCCAGCAGTTTATCGGGACTGGGGTCAGATACGCAGTATTTT.

J is TRBJ1-6 and V is TRBV3-1, with D hard to call. The CDR3 sequence is 13 residues long. Between the trimmed V and J ends, which lost 0 bases and 14 bases, there was a span of 11 bases. The germline V gene encodes CDR1 LGHDT and CDR2 YNNKEL (reference sequence). CDR3 protein: CASSQDSGLALHF. The CDR3, as DNA: TGTGCCAGCAGCCAAGATTCCGGGTTGGCCCTCCACTTT.

In its sample, this clonotype was seen a few times. The CDR3 DNA reads as TGTGCCAGCAGTCCCCTTGGACAGGGATGGAATCAGCCCCAGCATTTT. It translates to CASSPLGQGWNQPQHF. The J gene is TRBJ1-5, the V gene TRBV27; TRBD1 matches 8 bases. The CDR3 is 16 residues long. Germline loops: CDR1 MNHEY, CDR2 SMNVEV (reference sequence). The junction had 10 bases not matched to a gene; V was cut back by 5 bases and J by 4 bases.

Comments on this clonotype: At one of its ends the junction is not consistent with the germline gene, which may arise from a read error. J is TRBJ2-2 and V is TRBV6-1; D is perhaps TRBD1 (6 bases). Per the germline V gene, CDR1 is MNHNS and CDR2 is SASEGT. The CDR3 is made up of 17 amino acids. The CDR3 loop is CASRQTRTGYGAGEPFF. DNA for the CDR3: TGTGCCAGCAGGCAAACTCGAACAGGGTACGGGGCCGGGGAGCCGTTTTTT.

This clonotype was observed many times. This sequence joins TRBV12-3 or TRBV12-4 and TRBJ2-7; D perhaps matches TRBD2 (7 bases). CDR3 length equals 13 residues. V dropped 6 bases and J dropped 6 bases, with 15 bases sitting between them. In DNA form, the CDR3 reads TGTGCCAGCAGCAAAGGGGGGGGAGGCGAGCAGTACTTC. It codes for CASSKGGGGEQYF.

This clonotype occurred many times. The chain has TRBV7-2 and TRBJ2-1; D is perhaps TRBD2 (6 bases). The CDR3 is 13 amino acids. Trimming removed 2 bases at V and 9 bases at J, with 11 bases between. Germline assignment: CDR1 SGHTA and CDR2 FQGNSA. The CDR3 protein is CASSLSGRTEQFF. The CDR3 bases are TGTGCCAGCAGCTTATCCGGGAGAACTGAGCAGTTCTTC.

In this sample, this clonotype turned up many times. The rearrangement uses TRBV18 and TRBJ2-7; TRBD2 might be the D (6 bases). The CDR3 consists of 14 residues. V gave up 4 bases and J gave up 2 bases, with 12 bases separating them. The germline CDR1 and CDR2 sequences are KGHSH and LQKENI. CDR3 nucleotide sequence: TGTGCCAGCTCACTGGCGGGGAAAACCTACGAGCAGTACTTC. It yields the protein CASSLAGKTYEQYF.

The rearrangement uses TRBV5-1 and TRBJ2-5; 8 nucleotides match TRBD1. The CDR3 length is 16 residues. V trimming: 3 bases; J trimming: 4 bases; junction bases outside the gene matches: 11. CDR1 is SGHRS, CDR2 YFSETQ, per germline. The CDR3 DNA reads as TGCGCCAGCAGCTCGGACGCAGGGGGCTGGAGAGAGACCCAGTACTTC. Translation: CASSSDAGGWRETQYF.

Ten or more counts support this clonotype. This chain connects TRBV20-1 to TRBJ2-3, with D perhaps TRBD1 (6 bases). V dropped 6 bases and J dropped 2 bases, with 15 bases sitting between them. CDR1 is DFQATT and CDR2 is SNEGSKA in the germline V gene (reference sequence). The CDR3 has 14 residues. The CDR3 region has the DNA TGCAGTGCCCAACAGACAGGTCACACAGATACGCAGTATTTT. Translating it yields CSAQQTGHTDTQYF.

V is TRBV20-1 and J is TRBJ2-5, with a tentative D call TRBD1 (6 bases). The V gene's germline CDR1 is DFQATT and CDR2 SNEGSKA (reference sequence). The CDR3 consists of 15 residues. V lost 0 bases to trimming and J lost 2 bases, with 13 bases between them. The CDR3 sequence: CSARDHRETQETQYF. The CDR3 DNA sequence: TGCAGTGCTAGAGATCACAGGGAGACACAAGAGACCCAGTACTTC.

This clonotype has at least ten counts. The V gene is TRBV18, the J gene TRBJ2-3, with TRBD1 matching over 7 bases. Germline V gene data show CDR1 as KGHSH and CDR2 as LQKENI. This CDR3 has 17 residues. The V segment lost 1 base and the J segment 2 bases; nucleotides outside the gene matches: 9. DNA for the CDR3: TGTGCCAGCTCACCACAAGACAGGGACCTCAACACAGATACGCAGTATTTT. Translation: CASSPQDRDLNTDTQYF.

The table lists this clonotype with many counts. This chain uses TRBV9 with TRBJ2-7; weak D call: TRBD2 (5 bases). The germline gives CDR1 SGDLS, CDR2 YYNGEE. This CDR3 spans 14 amino acids. Trimming removed 0 bases at V and 2 bases at J, with 9 bases between. CDR3 protein: CASSVGDYPYEQYF. The DNA of the CDR3 is TGTGCCAGCAGCGTAGGAGACTACCCCTACGAGCAGTACTTC.

As for this clonotype: A much larger clone sits a single nucleotide away, making a read error possible. The J gene is TRBJ2-1, the V gene TRBV12-3 or TRBV12-4; no reliable D call. V was cut by 1 base and J by 10 bases, with 17 bases left in between. This CDR3 has 15 residues. CDR3: CASSLVGIDAYEQFF. The CDR3 DNA reads TGTGCCAGCAGTTTAGTGGGGATTGATGCTTACGAGCAGTTCTTC.

This clonotype was seen ten or more times. The genes are TRBV7-8 and TRBJ2-1; no definite D call. The CDR3 covers 14 residues. CDR1 and CDR2 (germline): SGHVS, FQNEAQ. The V end was cut by 6 bases, the J end by 6 bases, with 15 bases between. This chain's CDR3 is CASRVERAPNEQFF. CDR3 bases: TGTGCCAGCAGGGTGGAGCGAGCTCCCAATGAGCAGTTCTTC.

Remarks on this clonotype: This clone may be a read error of a much larger clone one base away. V usage is TRBV12-3 or TRBV12-4 and J usage is TRBJ2-1; 13 bases map to TRBD2. CDR3 length: 17 residues. J lost 12 bases, V lost 3 bases, and 14 bases had no gene match. CDR3 amino acids: CASSFAGTSGNRGGQFF. The DNA for the CDR3 is TGTGCCAGCAGTTTCGCCGGGACTAGCGGGAACAGGGGTGGGCAGTTCTTC.

The chain has TRBV12-3 or TRBV12-4 and TRBJ1-1; 12 bases map to TRBD1. The ends lost 8 bases at V and 1 base at J; junction bases unmatched: 5. The CDR3 is 15 amino acids. The CDR3 nucleotides read TGTGCCAGCCGGGACAGGGGGCGTGGGAACACTGAAGCTTTCTTT. It is translated as CASRDRGRGNTEAFF.

This clonotype was counted a single time. The chain couples TRBV20-1 to TRBJ1-5, with D perhaps matching TRBD1 (6 bases). Germline assignment: CDR1 DFQATT and CDR2 SNEGSKA (reference sequence). V shed 3 bases and J shed 7 bases, with 22 bases lying between them. There are 16 residues in the CDR3. CDR3 in DNA: TGCAGTGCTAGCGTTATTATGGATCTCAGGGGACAGCCCCAGCATTTT. It specifies CSASVIMDLRGQPQHF.

In this sample, this clonotype turned up many times. The rearrangement links TRBV30 to TRBJ1-1; D gene ambiguous. This CDR3 contains 11 residues. Germline V CDR1 and CDR2: GTSNPN, SVGIG (reference sequence). Trimming removed 4 bases from V and 1 base from J, with 4 bases in between. CDR3 protein: CAWTWNTEAFF. CDR3 DNA sequence: TGTGCCTGGACCTGGAACACTGAAGCTTTCTTT.

The chain recombines TRBV7-9 with TRBJ2-7; D tentatively fits TRBD1 or TRBD2 (5 bases each). V was trimmed by 10 bases and J by 3 bases, leaving 19 bases between them. The length of the CDR3 is 14 residues. Germline V lookup: CDR1 SEHNR, CDR2 FQNEAQ (reference sequence). CDR3 sequence reads: CATSGARAGYEQYF. DNA for the CDR3: TGTGCCACCTCCGGGGCCCGAGCCGGCTACGAGCAGTACTTC.

The chain combines TRBV6-5 with TRBJ2-6; no definite D call. V lost 0 bases and J 0 bases, leaving 6 bases between the germline ends. The length of the CDR3 is 16 residues. Germline CDR1 and CDR2: MNHEY and SVGAGI. The CDR3 DNA follows: TGTGCCAGCAGTTACTCCCGAGCCTCTGGGGCCAACGTCCTGACTTTC. Amino acid sequence: CASSYSRASGANVLTF.

This clonotype was recorded many times. The chain carries TRBV5-1 and TRBJ2-7; 12 bases fit TRBD2. The ends lost 4 bases at V and 3 bases at J; junction bases unmatched: 5. This CDR3 spans 15 amino acids. Germline CDR1 is SGHRS and CDR2 is YFSETQ. The CDR3 sequence: CASSIGTSGYYEQYF. The CDR3 DNA reads as TGCGCCAGCAGCATCGGGACTAGCGGGTACTACGAGCAGTACTTC.

This clonotype was picked up a small number of times. The chain links TRBV5-4 to TRBJ2-5, with TRBD2 matching 7 bases. The CDR3 sequence is 15 residues long. V was pared by 1 base and J by 3 bases, with 6 bases of the junction left unmatched. Germline V gene lookup returns CDR1 SGHNT and CDR2 YYREEE (reference sequence). CDR3 coding DNA: TGTGCCAGCAGCTTGAGGCTAACTAGCGAAGAGACCCAGTACTTC. Translated: CASSLRLTSEETQYF. Supplemented by reference TRBV5-4 and TRBJ2-5, the full variable domain reads ETGVTQSPTHLIKTRGQQVTLRCSSQSGHNTVSWYQQALGQGPQFIFQYYREEENGRGNFPPRFSGLQFPNYSSELNVNALELDDSALYLCASSLRLTSEETQYFGPGTRLLVL.

This clonotype was detected ten times or more. The chain is built from TRBV29-1 and TRBJ1-5, with 10 bases matching TRBD1. J lost 6 bases, V lost 4 bases, and 12 bases had no gene match. This CDR3 is built from 16 residues. Looked up from germline, CDR1 is SQVTM and CDR2 is ANQGSEA. CDR3 region: CSVGESRGTGAQPQHF. In DNA, the CDR3 is TGCAGCGTTGGGGAATCTAGGGGGACAGGGGCTCAGCCCCAGCATTTT. The full variable domain, completed using reference TRBV29-1 and TRBJ1-5, is SAVISQKPSRDICQRGTSLTIQCQVDSQVTMMFWYRQQPGQSLTLIATANQGSEATYESGFVIDKFPISRPNLTFSTLTVSNMSPEDSSIYLCSVGESRGTGAQPQHFGDGTRLSIL.

This clonotype was observed a handful of times. The rearrangement uses TRBV3-1 and TRBJ2-2; 7 nucleotides line up with TRBD1. With 0 bases clipped from V and 6 bases from J, the junction kept 1 base outside the gene matches. From germline, CDR1 is LGHDT and CDR2 YNNKEL (reference sequence). This CDR3 has 14 amino acids. The CDR3 here is CASSQDTGAGELFF. The CDR3 DNA is TGTGCCAGCAGCCAAGATACAGGGGCCGGGGAGCTGTTTTTT.

This clonotype was seen many times. The chain recombines TRBV11-2 with TRBJ2-1, with D possibly TRBD2 on 5 matching bases. The V gene lost 7 bases and the J gene lost 4 bases, with 14 bases spanning the gap. Per the germline V gene, CDR1 is SGHAT and CDR2 is FQNNGV. The CDR3 runs 14 residues. The chain's CDR3 is CASTLLTMYNEQFF. In nucleotides, the CDR3 is TGTGCCAGCACCCTACTGACTATGTACAATGAGCAGTTCTTC.

This clonotype was detected many times. V gene TRBV6-1 combines with J gene TRBJ2-6; D possibly corresponds to TRBD2 (6 bases). Germline assignment: CDR1 MNHNS and CDR2 SASEGT. With 5 bases removed from V and 1 base from J, the gap between germline ends came to 9 bases. The CDR3 covers 15 residues. CDR3 bases: TGTGCCAGCAGTCCGGGAGAGTCTGGGGCCAACGTCCTGACTTTC. Residues: CASSPGESGANVLTF.

This clonotype was seen ten or more times. V is TRBV5-6 and J is TRBJ2-1, with D perhaps matching TRBD1 (5 bases). Germline V CDR1 and CDR2: SGHDT, YYEEEE. Trimming cost V 7 bases and J 7 bases, with 18 bases left between them. This CDR3 region has 14 residues. The CDR3 nucleotides are TGTGCCAGCCATCGTGGGGCACGGCATAATGAGCAGTTCTTC. It codes for CASHRGARHNEQFF.

J is TRBJ2-7 and V is TRBV7-9, with 9 bases identical to TRBD2. This CDR3 is 14 amino acids long. Germline V lookup: CDR1 SEHNR, CDR2 FQNEAQ (reference sequence). V shed 5 bases, J shed 4 bases, and the junction held 6 bases outside the gene matches. DNA for the CDR3: TGTGCCAGCAGCACAAGTAGCGGGAGTTACGAGCAGTACTTC. It specifies CASSTSSGSYEQYF.

This clonotype was picked up many times. The rearrangement joins TRBV5-1 to TRBJ1-1, with D perhaps matching TRBD1 (6 bases). Germline lookup yields CDR1 SGHRS and CDR2 YFSETQ. The CDR3 sequence is 15 residues long. The germline V and J ends were trimmed by 2 bases and 1 base, with 12 bases remaining between them. The chain's CDR3 is CASSLQGGENTEAFF. Here the CDR3 DNA reads TGCGCCAGCAGCTTACAGGGAGGGGAGAACACTGAAGCTTTCTTT.

Ten or more counts support this clonotype. The chain is built from TRBV6-2 or TRBV6-3 and TRBJ2-6, with 10 bases fitting TRBD1. Losses at the gene ends were 8 bases for V and 2 bases for J; bases not matched to a gene: 6. Germline V CDR1 and CDR2: MNHEY, SVGEGT. This CDR3 has 16 residues. The CDR3 sequence: CASAGTGAAGANVLTF. CDR3 in DNA: TGTGCCAGCGCCGGGACAGGGGCTGCTGGGGCCAACGTCCTGACTTTC.

This clonotype was detected ten times or more. The genes are TRBV19 and TRBJ1-4; the D gene is possibly TRBD1 (5 bases). The CDR3 extends over 16 amino acids. Trimming took off 1 base at V and 8 bases at J, with 17 bases between the two ends. The germline V gene encodes CDR1 LNHDA and CDR2 SQIVND (reference sequence). The CDR3 protein is CASSIGPGTALEKLFF. In nucleotides, the CDR3 is TGTGCCAGTAGTATAGGCCCCGGGACCGCGCTCGAAAAACTGTTTTTT.

The genes are TRBV11-2 and TRBJ1-3; TRBD1 matches at 8 bases. The CDR3 length is 15 residues. After removal of 4 bases from V and 1 base from J, the junction contained 3 bases not matched to a gene. Germline V gene lookup returns CDR1 SGHAT and CDR2 FQNNGV. As DNA, the CDR3 is TGTGCCAGCAGCTCTCAGGGGGCTTCTGGAAACACCATATATTTT. Protein sequence: CASSSQGASGNTIYF.